These T cell receptor beta chains were read from a single sample in a study of cytomegalovirus exposure and HLA in healthy donors. Sequenced by immunoSEQ multiplex PCR; TCRdb stores in-frame clones only, minus some. This table holds about 130,000 clones, around three quarters found once. The sample consisted of PBMCs. Receptors originate from a man in his forties in good health and CMV-seronegative. The CDR3 runs from the conserved cysteine through the conserved F or W. Size tells how often a clone was seen (once, few, many) or the class of an expanded clone, and some rows leave it out.

TRBJ1-1 - 14 TRBV19 CASSTAGANTEAFF
TRBJ2-5 once 15 TRBV5-1 CASSLVGLAEVTLYF
TRBJ2-5 few 13 TRBV7-7 CASSPQVAETQYF
TRBJ2-5 - 14 TRBV7-6 CASSPRDFQETQYF
TRBJ2-7 - 11 TRBV7-2 CASRSTYEQYF
TRBJ2-2 - 15 TRBV4-3 CASSRASGGTGELFF
TRBJ2-3 - 15 TRBV7-3 CASSLTRAPGDTQYF
TRBJ1-1 once 13 TRBV7-3 CASSLLGASEAFF
TRBJ1-5 - 17 TRBV5-6 CASSLGTGMIGDQPQHF
TRBJ2-3 - 16 TRBV19 CASSIPDRASTDTQYF
TRBJ2-7 once 15 TRBV18 CASSPTSGQGLEQYF
TRBJ1-5 once 16 TRBV28 CASRTDRILGNQPQHF
TRBJ1-2 few 14 TRBV6-5 CASSYSPANYGYTF
TRBJ1-3 few 19 TRBV7-2 CASSLRPPQGLHSGNTIYF
TRBJ1-1 - 18 TRBV5-6 CASSLDREEYLMNTEAFF
TRBJ2-5 - 16 TRBV18 CASSPGLAGGRETQYF
TRBJ1-1 - 16 TRBV19 CASNTHKQGMNTEAFF
TRBJ2-1 once 16 TRBV4-3 CASSQEPPGTGTEQFF
TRBJ2-5 - 14 TRBV5-1 CASSLAGDTETQYF
TRBJ2-4 - 15 TRBV4-1 CASSQATGAKNSQYF
TRBJ2-5 - 15 TRBV7-8 CASSLYSGGQETQYF
TRBJ2-2 - 16 TRBV7-2 CASTASGGAGTGELFF
TRBJ1-5 - 14 TRBV19 CASLREKGNQPQHF
TRBJ1-1 - 13 TRBV7-9 CASSFTGIGEAFF
TRBJ1-5 few 13 TRBV11-3 CASSPQGNQPQHF
TRBJ1-2 - 16 TRBV18 CASSPTRQGDNYGYTF
TRBJ1-6 few 15 TRBV9 CASAPRGQGYSPLHF
TRBJ2-7 - 15 TRBV5-4 CASSVNPRDRGASYF
- few 14 TRBV5-1 CASREQGNTYEQYF
TRBJ2-1 - 16 TRBV27 CASSLRTSGHYNEQFF
TRBJ2-3 few 11 TRBV7-2 CASSPGLTQYF
TRBJ2-5 - 13 TRBV5-4 CASSPGQGETQYF
TRBJ1-6 few 13 TRBV19 CATQRSRNSPLHF
TRBJ2-7 - 11 TRBV6-5 CDSRGGYEQYF
TRBJ1-6 few 14 TRBV27 CASSSWQGGSPLHF
TRBJ2-5 - 15 TRBV9 CASSFQGAIGETQYF
TRBJ1-1 - 12 TRBV4-1 CASSRPATEAFF
TRBJ1-1 few 15 TRBV5-1 CASNPQAGLNTEAFF
TRBJ1-1 - 14 TRBV19 CASRMGGMGTEAFF
TRBJ1-1 - 15 TRBV5-1 CASTRSGQENTEAFF
TRBJ1-6 once 14 TRBV5-6 CASSLNRGSSPLHF
TRBJ2-3 - 15 TRBV11-3 CASSSGTGKTDTQYF
TRBJ1-3 - 14 TRBV6-5 CASSRTGSGNTIYF
TRBJ1-3 - 15 TRBV6-5 CASRQTGNTGNTIYF
TRBJ2-3 - 16 TRBV19 CASSPIGDRGKDTQYF
TRBJ2-3 - 13 TRBV19 CASSIMAADTQYF
TRBJ2-2 once 16 TRBV6-1 CASSEFRVANTGELFF
TRBJ1-2 few 13 TRBV9 CASSGGHHYGYTF
TRBJ1-2 few 13 TRBV19 CASSIDPEYGYTF
TRBJ1-2 few 14 TRBV19 CASSLVQGNYGYTF
TRBJ2-3 once 14 TRBV7-2 CASRLGYGGDTQYF
TRBJ2-7 - 17 TRBV28 CASSLGLAGVSSYEQYF
TRBJ1-2 - 13 TRBV27 CASRTTGNYGYTF